These 23 T cell receptor beta chains were sequenced from one sample in a study of T cell responses to AZD1222 COVID-19 vaccine. The method was immunoSEQ multiplex PCR; TCRdb's version includes in-frame clones alone and lacks a portion of them. The sample includes under 150,000 clones, around nine tenths of them seen just once. Here the sequenced sample was peripheral blood, taken on day 0 of AZD1222 vaccination. Every receptor here comes from an adult in good health.

This clone was seen only a few times. V is TRBV27 and J is TRBJ1-1; D gene ambiguous. Trimming removed 3 bases at V and 4 bases at J, with 9 bases between. CDR3 length: 13 residues. From germline, CDR1 is MNHEY and CDR2 SMNVEV (reference sequence). The CDR3 protein is CASSFTWGTEAFF. CDR3 DNA: TGTGCCAGCAGTTTCACGTGGGGCACTGAAGCTTTCTTT.

The chain uses TRBV5-4 and TRBJ1-3; a possible D gene is TRBD1 (6 bases). This CDR3 comprises 14 residues. Germline loops: CDR1 SGHNT, CDR2 YYREEE (reference sequence). V lost 4 bases, J lost 2 bases, and 10 bases lay in between. CDR3 sequence (DNA): TGTGCCAGCAGCCACTGGACAGCTGGAAACACCATATATTTT. Translating gives CASSHWTAGNTIYF.

V is TRBV28 and J is TRBJ1-4, with D possibly TRBD1 on 5 matching bases. Trimming took 7 bases from V and 10 from J, leaving 13 bases between them. There are 12 residues in the CDR3. CDR1 and CDR2 from the germline V gene are MDHEN and SYDVKM. The CDR3 DNA is TGTGCCAGCACCATACGTGGGGGAAAACTGTTTTTT. Encoded protein: CASTIRGGKLFF. The whole variable domain, remainder taken from reference TRBV28 and TRBJ1-4, is DVKVTQSSRYLVKRTGEKVFLECVQDMDHENMFWYRQDPGLGLRLIYFSYDVKMKEKGDIPEGYSVSREKKERFSLILESASTNQTSMYLCASTIRGGKLFFGSGTQLSVL.

V and J are TRBV6-5 and TRBJ2-2, with 8 bases aligning to TRBD1. With 7 bases clipped from V and 4 bases from J, the junction kept 5 bases outside the gene matches. From germline, CDR1 is MNHEY and CDR2 SVGAGI. The CDR3 length is 14 residues. CDR3 DNA: TGTGCCAGCAATAACAGGGGGAGCACCGGGGAGCTGTTTTTT. This gives the protein CASNNRGSTGELFF.

V gene TRBV15 combines with J gene TRBJ1-1, with 9 nucleotides matching TRBD1. This CDR3 spans 15 amino acids. Losses at the gene ends were 5 bases for V and 6 bases for J; bases not matched to a gene: 10. Germline lookup yields CDR1 LNHNV and CDR2 YYDKDF (reference sequence). CDR3 in amino acids: CATSPQQGAWAEAFF. As DNA, the CDR3 is TGTGCCACCAGCCCCCAACAGGGGGCTTGGGCTGAAGCTTTCTTT.

The chain links TRBV27 to TRBJ1-2; 7 nucleotides agree with TRBD1. The length of the CDR3 is 13 residues. Germline CDR1 MNHEY, CDR2 SMNVEV (reference sequence). Trimming at V came to 6 bases and at J to 6 bases, leaving 7 bases not matched to a gene. The CDR3: CASSRQGEDGYTF. CDR3 nucleotides: TGTGCCAGCAGCCGACAGGGTGAGGATGGCTACACCTTC.

The chain uses TRBV29-1 and TRBJ1-1; 7 bases agree with TRBD1. V trimming: 6 bases; J trimming: 4 bases; junction bases outside the gene matches: 5. This CDR3 spans 12 amino acids. The V gene's germline CDR1 is SQVTM and CDR2 ANQGSEA. DNA of the CDR3: TGCAGCGTCGGGGCAGGGGGCACTGAAGCTTTCTTT. The encoded protein is CSVGAGGTEAFF.

The chain recombines TRBV27 with TRBJ1-1; 8 nucleotides line up with TRBD1. V lost 4 bases, J lost 0 bases, and 1 base stayed unmatched. Germline CDR1 and CDR2: MNHEY and SMNVEV (reference sequence). CDR3 length: 14 residues. The CDR3 DNA reads as TGTGCCAGCAGTTGGGACAGGATGAACACTGAAGCTTTCTTT. This encodes CASSWDRMNTEAFF.

The chain is built from TRBV10-3 and TRBJ2-2; 7 nucleotides match TRBD1. This CDR3 has 15 amino acids. J was trimmed by 6 bases and V by 9 bases; bases with no gene match: 13. Germline V lookup: CDR1 ENHRY, CDR2 SYGVKD. CDR3 bases: TGTGCCATAACGGACGCGAGGGGGCCCCCCGGGGAGCTGTTTTTT. Encoded protein: CAITDARGPPGELFF.

The gene calls are TRBV18 and TRBJ2-2; D may be TRBD2 (5 bases). The CDR3 runs to 15 residues. V was trimmed by 3 bases and J by 8 bases, leaving 16 bases between them. CDR1 and CDR2 from the germline V gene are KGHSH and LQKENI. As DNA, the CDR3 is TGTGCCAGCTCACCCGGCGGGCCAAGGACTGGGGAGCTGTTTTTT. It yields the protein CASSPGGPRTGELFF.

Only one count was recorded for this clone. CDR3 nucleotide sequence: TGTGCCGCAGGGCCCCCCCTGAACACTGAAGCTTTCTTT. It codes for CAAGPPLNTEAFF. The chain links TRBV10-3 to TRBJ1-1; TRBD1 might be the D (5 bases). Trimming removed 11 bases at V and 0 bases at J, with 13 bases between. The CDR3 extends over 13 amino acids. CDR1 is ENHRY and CDR2 is SYGVKD in the germline V gene.

This sequence joins TRBV7-9 and TRBJ1-1; 10 bases are shared with TRBD1. The CDR3 has 14 residues. CDR1 and CDR2 from the germline V gene are SEHNR and FQNEAQ (reference sequence). The V gene end was trimmed by 5 bases and the J gene end by 5 bases; junction bases not matched to a gene: 5. CDR3 sequence: CASSTRTGGTEAFF. In DNA form, the CDR3 reads TGTGCCAGCAGCACTCGGACAGGGGGGACTGAAGCTTTCTTT.

This chain uses TRBV4-1 with TRBJ2-1; D is possibly TRBD2 (6 bases). The CDR3 runs 14 residues. The germline CDR1 and CDR2 sequences are MGHRA and YSYEKL. Between the trimmed V and J ends, which lost 1 base and 9 bases, there was a span of 13 bases. The CDR3 DNA is TGCGCCAGCAGCCAAGGCGGGGTTCTGGGTGAGCAGTTCTTC. Residues: CASSQGGVLGEQFF.

V is TRBV18 and J is TRBJ1-6; the D gene is possibly TRBD1 (5 bases). V was cut by 4 bases and J by 8 bases, with 27 bases left in between. The germline V gene has CDR1 KGHSH and CDR2 LQKENI. The CDR3 length is 19 residues. The CDR3 DNA follows: TGTGCCAGCTCACTGCCTAGGGGAGGACCAGCCAAAGGGGATTCACCCCTCCACTTT. Translation: CASSLPRGGPAKGDSPLHF.

V gene TRBV4-2 combines with J gene TRBJ2-5, with unresolved D. Deletions cut 1 base from V and 1 base from J, with 4 bases between. The CDR3 has 13 residues. Germline CDR1 and CDR2: LGHNA and YNFKEQ. CDR3 amino acids: CASSQVGQETQYF. CDR3 DNA: TGTGCCAGCAGCCAAGTGGGCCAAGAGACCCAGTACTTC.

This clone was counted once. This chain's CDR3 is CASSKTDPNEKLFF. CDR3 in DNA: TGCGCCAGCAGCAAGACAGATCCTAATGAAAAACTGTTTTTT. V is TRBV5-1 and J is TRBJ1-4; D possibly corresponds to TRBD1 (5 bases). V was cut by 4 bases and J by 3 bases, with 10 bases left in between. Germline CDR1 SGHRS, CDR2 YFSETQ. The CDR3 sequence is 14 residues long.

V is TRBV27 and J is TRBJ2-1, with 12 bases fitting TRBD2. After removal of 6 bases from V and 4 bases from J, the junction contained 1 base not matched to a gene. The CDR3 sequence is 14 residues long. CDR1 and CDR2 (germline): MNHEY, SMNVEV (reference sequence). This chain's CDR3 is CASRLAGGYNEQFF. In nucleotides, the CDR3 is TGTGCCAGCAGACTAGCGGGGGGTTACAATGAGCAGTTCTTC.

V and J are TRBV19 and TRBJ1-4; D possibly corresponds to TRBD1 (6 bases). Trimming cost V 7 bases and J 8 bases, with 14 bases left between them. Germline V lookup: CDR1 LNHDA, CDR2 SQIVND (reference sequence). The CDR3 runs 13 residues. The CDR3 DNA is TGTGCCAGTACCTTACAGGGACGGGAAAAACTGTTTTTT. It codes for CASTLQGREKLFF.

The chain recombines TRBV7-3 with TRBJ2-2; D is undetermined. Germline loops: CDR1 SGHTA, CDR2 FQGTGA. The CDR3 consists of 12 residues. V lost 3 bases and J lost 6, with 5 bases in between. CDR3 sequence: CASSFVAGELFF. The CDR3 nucleotides read TGTGCCAGCAGCTTTGTAGCCGGGGAGCTGTTTTTT.

CDR3 DNA: TGTGCCAGCAGTGAAGCCTTCAGGACAGGGAACAATCAGCCCCAGCATTTT. This gives the protein CASSEAFRTGNNQPQHF. The genes are TRBV6-1 and TRBJ1-5; 8 nucleotides match TRBD1. V trimming: 0 bases; J trimming: 3 bases; junction bases outside the gene matches: 7. Germline CDR1 MNHNS, CDR2 SASEGT. The CDR3 contains 17 residues.

The gene calls are TRBV6-1 and TRBJ1-4; 9 bases are shared with TRBD1. The CDR3 extends over 15 amino acids. Germline V CDR1 and CDR2: MNHNS, SASEGT. Unmatched junction bases numbered 0, after V lost 1 base and J lost 3 bases. CDR3 coding DNA: TGTGCCAGCAGTGAAGACAGGGGGCCTAATGAAAAACTGTTTTTT. Protein sequence: CASSEDRGPNEKLFF.

The J gene is TRBJ1-2, the V gene TRBV7-2, with 7 bases aligning to TRBD1. The V segment lost 4 bases and the J segment 8 bases; nucleotides outside the gene matches: 16. CDR1 is SGHTA, CDR2 FQGNSA, per germline. This CDR3 is built from 16 residues. CDR3 nucleotides: TGTGCCAGCAGCTCCAGCAGGGGGAGAATTTCCGGGGGCTACACCTTC. This gives the protein CASSSSRGRISGGYTF.

The chain is built from TRBV3-1 (or the pseudogene TRBV3-2) and TRBJ2-1, with 8 bases that match TRBD2. With 2 bases clipped from V and 3 bases from J, the junction kept 3 bases outside the gene matches. CDR3 length: 15 residues. Germline loops: CDR1 LGHDT, CDR2 YNNKEL (reference sequence). CDR3 region: CASSQRGGGYNEQFF. DNA for the CDR3: TGTGCCAGCAGCCAACGGGGGGGAGGCTACAATGAGCAGTTCTTC.